This T cell receptor beta chain comes out of a study of Ad26.COV2.S vaccination and SARS-CoV-2 variants (dated by TCRdb to about 2021). Notes on the research overall: Vaccine-arm donors were drawn from COV1001, a multicentre, randomized, double-blind, placebo-controlled phase I-IIa trial of Ad26.COV2.S in healthy adults. Investigators did not know the trial group allocation while performing experiments and assessing outcomes. Ad26.COV2.S was given intramuscularly at 5x10^10 or 1x10^11 viral particles, as a single shot or as two shots 56 days apart. Trial participants were randomized into five groups of five: low-dose or high-dose Ad26.COV2.S given once or twice, or placebo on both occasions. A total of 32 samples were included in the TCR-sequenced set, comprising roughly 19 Ad26.COV2.S vaccine recipients, 5 placebo recipients and 8 SARS-CoV-2 convalescent individuals. TCRbeta repertoire sequencing served as the tool for gauging how specific and how broad the SARS-CoV-2-reactive T cell receptors were following Ad26.COV2.S vaccination. Beyond this particular receptor, the publication reports: The study was not powered to compare responses between vaccine doses or regimens. The authors noted that total T cell responses may have been underestimated by the TCR breadth and depth analyses. After vaccination, spike-specific CD8+ and CD4+ T cell responses were reported to show substantial breadth. Higher spike-specific TCR breadth was observed in Ad26.COV2.S recipients than in placebo recipients (P = 0.0014). Vaccine and placebo recipients had similar non-spike TCR breadth, a finding consistent with the vaccine containing only spike.

The treatment or condition label, as the study defines it: about 20 received Ad26.COV2.S at low or high dose, single or two shots; about 5 received placebo; per-sample allocation not given. Repertoires of vaccine and placebo recipients were sequenced from samples collected on day 63 after the first injection. In Cohort 1b, around 25 adults aged 18-55 years were enrolled at a single site in Boston, USA, between 29 July and 7 August 2020. As a vaccine, Ad26.COV2.S was a replication-incompetent adenovirus type 26 vector that expressed a prefusion-stabilized SARS-CoV-2 spike protein derived from the original Wuhan strain. The immunoSEQ Assay was the method used to sequence TCRbeta CDR3 regions. After extraction, genomic DNA underwent amplification by bias-controlled multiplex PCR, followed by high-throughput sequencing. Concerning the study's data processing: Collapsing and filtering of sequences were performed to quantify the absolute abundance of each unique TCRbeta CDR3 region. T cell fraction was estimated by normalizing TCRbeta template counts to usable DNA, which was measured by amplifying reference genes present in all nucleated cells. Repertoire TCRs were annotated as SARS-CoV-2-specific when V gene, CDR3 amino acid sequence and J gene were exactly matched to a known reactive TCR set. The reference SARS-CoV-2 TCR set came from MIRA and was filtered for enrichment in COVID-19-positive ImmuneCODE repertoires, removing public or cross-reactive TCRs. Using the MIRA antigens, annotated TCRs were further analysed by specific ORF or by position within an ORF. Depth was the summed frequency of annotated unique rearrangements, while breadth was defined as annotated unique rearrangements over total unique productive rearrangements. Group comparisons of TCR breadth used two-sided Wilcoxon rank-sum tests. TCRdb mirrors the immuneACCESS table, restricted to in-frame sequences. Some clones are absent from its copies; in checked studies, under half trace to an unresolved V gene, and the reason for the others is unknown. From that table come the V and J calls and clone size; the DNA was used to work out D and trimming. Within this sample are some 520,000 clones, with roughly 85% of them counted one time only. Clones ranked in the top ten supply roughly 12% of the sample.

V gives up 1 base and J gives up 4 bases, and the segment between their germline ends measures 14 bases. CDR1 and CDR2 are read off the germline V gene as SGHDN and FVKESK. Spanning cysteine to phenylalanine, the CDR3 consists of 16 amino acids. This entry keeps only the CDR3 DNA: 48 bases, framed from base 1. As to this clone: Which antigen it targets is not known. No much larger clone is present one base from it, and per-base qualities are unavailable.

Here the sequenced sample was peripheral blood, taken in a trial of Ad26.COV2.S vaccine versus placebo. This receptor chain uses TRBV14 and TRBJ2-1; the D gene is perhaps TRBD2, on 6 matching bases. The sequence was obtained from a person aged 18-60 years who received the Ad26.COV2.S COVID-19 vaccine or a placebo. The CDR3 region reads CASSQVLIAEYNEQFF. The nucleotide sequence is given as TGTGCCAGCAGCCAAGTCTTAATAGCGGAATACAATGAGCAGTTCTTC.